The T cell receptor (beta chain) described here comes from a study of cytomegalovirus exposure and HLA in healthy donors. Whole-study findings and limits: According to reports, the classifier identified cytomegalovirus status with high specificity and sensitivity. Cytomegalovirus association was listed for approximately 150 TCR beta chains. For most subjects, TCR beta sequences were reported to predict HLA-A and HLA-B alleles with accuracy.

Points on this clone: Its specificity is unknown. Germline is not matched at one junction end, which may reflect a read error.

In nominal health when sampled, donors likely had unrecorded immune exposures nonetheless. Both 60 Vbeta primers and 13 Jbeta primers went into the PCR. TCRdb keeps only in-frame clones here, not all; method: immunoSEQ multiplex PCR. The sample shows some 110,000 clones, 60% to 80% of them seen only once. The CDR3 spans 15 residues. CDR1 LGHNA and CDR2 YNFKEQ come from the germline V gene. The sample consisted of PBMCs. This receptor was identified in a man younger than 45 in good health and CMV-seronegative. This rearrangement joins TRBV4-2 to TRBJ2-3; 12 bases fit TRBD2. The CDR3 DNA follows: TGTGCCAGCAGCAAAGAGGAGACTAGCGGGAGTTCGCAGTATTTT. This encodes CASSKEETSGSSQYF.